The T cell receptor (beta chain) described here comes from a study of long-term antiretroviral therapy in people with HIV. General study findings and limits: Data on ART adherence, viral resistance or therapy changes were unavailable. Diversity increased after ART yet remained lower than in transplant donor controls.

This was the immunoSEQ v3.0 assay at survey level. Some clones are missing from TCRdb's copy, which holds only in-frame ones; the method was immunoSEQ multiplex PCR. The table shows approximately 35,000 clones, with over 70% occurring only once. Regarding this clone: Its matching antigen is unknown.

V gave up 4 bases and J gave up 2 bases, with 8 bases separating them. Germline CDR1 is ENHRY and CDR2 is SYGVKD. The CDR3 sequence is 13 residues long. The chain couples TRBV10-3 to TRBJ1-1; maybe TRBD1 (6 bases). This clonotype was obtained from a woman in her fifties or sixties with HIV. The specimen comprised unsorted PBMCs, sampled 3.1 years after starting antiretroviral therapy. In DNA, the CDR3 is TGTGCCATCAGTGGACAGGATAACACTGAAGCTTTCTTT. As protein: CAISGQDNTEAFF.